Below are 27 T cell receptor beta chains sequenced from a single sample in a study of early T cells in non-severe SARS-CoV-2 infection. MiXCR, run by TCRdb on the 5' RACE reads, gives a single entry per CDR3 protein. Of tens of thousands of distinct CDR3 sequences listed, about a tenth are singletons. This material consisted of whole blood, taken at baseline. All receptors come from an adult who was a healthcare worker with PCR-confirmed SARS-CoV-2 infection or an uninfected control (not recorded which).

This clonotype has at least ten counts. This chain joins TRBV7-9 and TRBJ2-7, with 7 nucleotides matching TRBD1. Germline CDR1 SEHNR, CDR2 FQNEAQ (reference sequence). This CDR3 has 14 amino acids. Trimming at V came to 4 bases and at J to 3 bases, leaving 6 bases not matched to a gene. The CDR3, as DNA: TGTGCCAGCAGCTCGGGACAGCGCGACTACGAGCAGTACTTC. This sequence encodes CASSSGQRDYEQYF.

The V and J genes are TRBV7-2 and TRBJ2-7; tentatively, D is TRBD1 or TRBD2 (5 bases each). The CDR3 contains 12 residues. V was trimmed by 8 bases and J by 2 bases, leaving 10 bases between them. From germline, CDR1 is SGHTA and CDR2 FQGNSA. The CDR3 loop reads CASAGSPYEQYF. The CDR3 DNA sequence: TGTGCCAGCGCAGGGAGCCCCTACGAGCAGTACTTC.

V is TRBV19 and J is TRBJ2-7; a possible D gene is TRBD1 (5 bases). Germline V gives CDR1 LNHDA, CDR2 SQIVND (reference sequence). This CDR3 has 12 amino acids. Trimming took off 6 bases at V and 7 bases at J, with 13 bases between the two ends. CDR3: CASSPVKGEQYF. The CDR3 nucleotides are TGTGCCAGTAGCCCGGTAAAGGGGGAGCAGTACTTC.

This clonotype has a handful of counts. This chain connects TRBV4-2 to TRBJ1-2; maybe TRBD1 (6 bases). Germline V gene data show CDR1 as LGHNA and CDR2 as YNFKEQ. Trimming shortened V by 1 base and J by 3 bases, and 6 bases separated the two germline ends. This CDR3 comprises 13 residues. The CDR3, as DNA: TGTGCCAGCAGCCAAGGGACAGACTATGGCTACACCTTC. This gives the protein CASSQGTDYGYTF.

CDR3 sequence reads: CASSLDRDRHYEQYF. The CDR3, as DNA: TGTGCCAGCAGCCTTGACAGGGACAGACACTACGAGCAGTACTTC. The rearrangement joins TRBV5-5 to TRBJ2-7; TRBD1 agrees at 7 bases. V lost 4 bases and J lost 3; bases outside the gene matches: 10. The CDR3 consists of 15 residues. The germline V gene encodes CDR1 SGHKS and CDR2 YYEKEE (reference sequence).

This clonotype was seen a few times. The chain combines TRBV12-3 or TRBV12-4 with TRBJ2-3; D gene unclear. The CDR3 is made up of 13 amino acids. V was clipped by 2 bases and J by 3 bases, with 6 bases between them. The CDR3 DNA reads TGTGCCAGCAGTTTACTCCAGACAGATACGCAGTATTTT. This encodes CASSLLQTDTQYF.

This clonotype is a singleton in its sample. The junction and the germline gene differ at one end; a read error may be behind it. The gene calls are TRBV11-3 and TRBJ2-7, with D possibly matching TRBD1 (5 bases). This CDR3 comprises 15 residues. Germline V lookup: CDR1 SGHNT, CDR2 YENEEA. This CDR3 is CAGSPKTVPPSEQYF. DNA for the CDR3: TGTGCCGGCAGCCCCAAGACAGTTCCCCCCTCCGAGCAGTACTTC.

This clonotype was recorded at least ten times. J is TRBJ2-7 and V is TRBV11-2, with unresolved D. This CDR3 has 16 residues. Germline values: CDR1 SGHAT, CDR2 FQNNGV. The ends were cut back, 1 base at V and 6 bases at J, with 19 bases in the middle. Written as DNA, the CDR3 is TGTGCCAGCAGCTTAGGTTTGTCGCCTAGAGTTGGCGAGCAGTACTTC. It is translated as CASSLGLSPRVGEQYF.

The chain employs TRBV4-3 and TRBJ2-2; D gene ambiguous. Trimming pared 0 bases from V and 1 base from J, leaving 9 bases between. This CDR3 is built from 16 residues. Germline V gives CDR1 LGHNA, CDR2 YSLEER. DNA for the CDR3: TGCGCCAGCAGCCAAGATGCCAGGAGGAACACCGGGGAGCTGTTTTTT. This codes for CASSQDARRNTGELFF.

This clonotype was seen only a few times. The genes are TRBV7-3 and TRBJ1-1; 7 nucleotides line up with TRBD1. The V gene's germline CDR1 is SGHTA and CDR2 FQGTGA. With 4 bases clipped from V and 0 bases from J, the junction kept 11 bases outside the gene matches. The CDR3 is 17 residues long. Written as DNA, the CDR3 is TGTGCCAGCAGCTCGAAACCCCTGACAGGGATGAACACTGAAGCTTTCTTT. Its translation: CASSSKPLTGMNTEAFF.

This clonotype turned up a few times. This sequence joins TRBV20-1 and TRBJ2-7; D gene unclear. Trimming stripped 4 bases from V and 5 bases from J, with 6 bases between. The CDR3 loop spans 10 amino acids. Germline V lookup: CDR1 DFQATT, CDR2 SNEGSKA (reference sequence). DNA for the CDR3: TGCAGTGCTACTCGGGACGAGCAGTACTTC. The encoded protein is CSATRDEQYF.

This clonotype has just a few counts. The chain couples TRBV6-6 to TRBJ2-3; D not resolved. There are 13 residues in the CDR3. V gave up 6 bases and J gave up 2 bases, with 9 bases separating them. In germline, CDR1 is MNHNY, CDR2 SVGAGI (reference sequence). The CDR3 sequence: CASRVPNTDTQYF. The CDR3 DNA sequence: TGTGCCAGCAGAGTACCAAACACAGATACGCAGTATTTT.

This clonotype was detected many times. The genes are TRBV25-1 and TRBJ2-3, with D tentatively TRBD2 (6 bases). The V end was cut by 2 bases, the J end by 3 bases, with 12 bases between. Germline loops: CDR1 MGHDK, CDR2 SYGVNS. This CDR3 has 15 amino acids. The CDR3 DNA sequence: TGTGCCAGCAGTGAAGGGGGGAAGGTAACAGATACGCAGTATTTT. Protein sequence: CASSEGGKVTDTQYF.

This clonotype was picked up many times. V gene TRBV7-9 combines with J gene TRBJ2-7; D is undetermined. The CDR3 extends over 13 amino acids. The germline CDR1 and CDR2 sequences are SEHNR and FQNEAQ (reference sequence). The V gene lost 1 base and the J gene lost 3 bases, with 7 bases spanning the gap. The CDR3 region has the DNA TGTGCCAGCAGCTTAGTAGAGAACTACGAGCAGTACTTC. It is translated as CASSLVENYEQYF.

There are many counts of this clonotype. This chain joins TRBV29-1 and TRBJ2-2, with 11 bases that match TRBD2. Per germline, CDR1 SQVTM and CDR2 ANQGSEA. V was clipped by 6 bases and J by 6 bases; unmatched bases: 6. The CDR3 extends over 14 amino acids. The CDR3 nucleotides are TGCAGCGTCTTGACTAGCGGGGTTCCCGGGGAGCTGTTTTTT. It codes for CSVLTSGVPGELFF.

This clonotype was detected only a few times. This rearrangement joins TRBV24-1 to TRBJ1-5, with D perhaps TRBD1 (6 bases). The V end lost 9 bases, the J end lost 3 bases, and 8 bases lay between the germline ends. The CDR3 has 12 amino acids. CDR1 and CDR2 from the germline V gene are KGHDR and SFDVKD. The CDR3 nucleotides read TGTGCCACCGGGACAATCAATCAGCCCCAGCATTTT. Translated, it gives CATGTINQPQHF.

This clonotype was counted only a few times. CDR3 bases: TGTGCCAGCAGTGAAGGGACAGGGTACGAAAAACTGTTTTTT. Translating it yields CASSEGTGYEKLFF. J is TRBJ1-4 and V is TRBV6-1; 8 bases line up with TRBD1. This CDR3 spans 14 amino acids. Looked up from germline, CDR1 is MNHNS and CDR2 is SASEGT. V was clipped by 1 base and J by 8 bases; unmatched bases: 3.

A few counts support this clonotype. The rearrangement uses TRBV18 and TRBJ1-2; D not certain. Trimming stripped 2 bases from V and 4 bases from J, with 8 bases between. From germline, CDR1 is KGHSH and CDR2 LQKENI. CDR3 length: 13 residues. CDR3 sequence (DNA): TGTGCCAGCTCACCAGGCCACCTCTATGGCTACACCTTC. This codes for CASSPGHLYGYTF.

This clonotype was seen ten or more times. CDR3 DNA: TGTGCCAGCAGTTACGAGGGGGGGAAGGATTCACCCCTCCACTTT. It translates to CASSYEGGKDSPLHF. The J gene is TRBJ1-6, the V gene TRBV6-6; maybe TRBD1 (6 bases). The germline V and J ends were trimmed by 2 bases and 8 bases, with 13 bases remaining between them. This CDR3 region has 15 residues. Germline values: CDR1 MNHNY, CDR2 SVGAGI (reference sequence).

This clonotype was detected many times. The chain uses TRBV7-9 and TRBJ1-2; D is undetermined. CDR1 SEHNR and CDR2 FQNEAQ come from the germline V gene (reference sequence). Trimming left V 3 bases short and J 4 bases short, with 12 bases between. The CDR3 length is 14 residues. CDR3 protein: CASSFGERVYGYTF. The CDR3 DNA follows: TGTGCCAGCAGCTTTGGGGAGCGGGTCTATGGCTACACCTTC. Full variable domain (missing parts from reference TRBV7-9 and TRBJ1-2): DTGVSQNPRHKITKRGQNVTFRCDPISEHNRLYWYRQTLGQGPEFLTYFQNEAQLEKSRLLSDRFSAERPKGSFSTLEIQRTEQGDSAMYLCASSFGERVYGYTFGSGTRLTVV.

This clonotype was recorded a few times. As DNA, the CDR3 is TGTGCCAGCAGTCCTCGGACAGGGTCCATGAACACTGAAGCTTTCTTT. Amino acid sequence: CASSPRTGSMNTEAFF. J is TRBJ1-1 and V is TRBV6-1; 8 bases are shared with TRBD1. Germline V gives CDR1 MNHNS, CDR2 SASEGT. This CDR3 has 16 residues. The trim removed 5 bases at V and 0 bases at J, leaving 8 bases unmatched.

The chain employs TRBV19 and TRBJ2-7; D is possibly TRBD2 (6 bases). Germline CDR1 LNHDA, CDR2 SQIVND (reference sequence). V lost 3 bases and J 5 bases, leaving 11 bases between the germline ends. The CDR3 consists of 13 residues. For the CDR3, the DNA is TGTGCCAGTAGTATGGGCGCGGGGAACGAGCAGTACTTC. It is translated as CASSMGAGNEQYF.

The table lists this clonotype with many counts. The rearrangement joins TRBV19 to TRBJ1-2; D is unclear. The CDR3 runs 12 residues. Germline assignment: CDR1 LNHDA and CDR2 SQIVND (reference sequence). V lost 6 bases and J 4 bases, leaving 9 bases between the germline ends. The CDR3 sequence is CASSDTVYGYTF. In DNA form, the CDR3 reads TGTGCCAGTAGCGATACGGTCTATGGCTACACCTTC.

In its sample, this clonotype was seen a few times. The CDR3 DNA is TGTGCCAGCAACCCGGGGGAAGAGACCCAGTACTTC. Translated, it gives CASNPGEETQYF. The chain couples TRBV2 to TRBJ2-5; tentative D call: TRBD2 (6 bases). V gave up 7 bases and J gave up 3 bases, with 9 bases separating them. The CDR3 consists of 12 residues. Germline assignment: CDR1 SNHLY and CDR2 FYNNEI.

This clonotype has only a few counts. This chain uses TRBV29-1 with TRBJ1-2; D ambiguous. The CDR3 covers 11 residues. Trimming removed 0 bases at V and 7 bases at J, with 6 bases between. CDR1 and CDR2 (germline): SQVTM, ANQGSEA. CDR3 sequence (DNA): TGCAGCGTTGAAGAGCGGGGTGGCTACACCTTC. The encoded protein is CSVEERGGYTF.

The chain uses TRBV6-2 or TRBV6-3 and TRBJ2-1; D may be TRBD1 or TRBD2 (6 bases each). V lost 8 bases and J 7 bases, leaving 15 bases between the germline ends. The germline CDR1 and CDR2 sequences are MNHEY and SVGEGT. The CDR3 is 13 amino acids. Here the CDR3 reads CASGRQGTNEQFF. The CDR3 DNA sequence: TGTGCCAGCGGGAGGCAGGGGACGAATGAGCAGTTCTTC.

The DNA of the CDR3 is TGCAGTGCTAGAGCCCCGGGGGGGAATGAGCAGTTCTTC. Translation gives CSARAPGGNEQFF. This sequence joins TRBV20-1 and TRBJ2-1; 8 nucleotides line up with TRBD2. Germline V gene lookup returns CDR1 DFQATT and CDR2 SNEGSKA (reference sequence). Trimming cost V 1 base and J 7 bases; bases outside gene matches: 3. There are 13 residues in the CDR3.